These 13 T cell receptor beta chains originate from one sample sequenced in a study of shared clonotypes between healthy human individuals. Some clones are missing from TCRdb's copy, which holds only in-frame ones; the method was immunoSEQ multiplex PCR. The repertoire consists of around 2.1 million clones, with roughly 95% occurring once and the leading ten covering 0.1% to 0.15%. Sequenced input: naive CD4+ T cells sorted from blood. Subset specified: CD45RA+ positively selected. Receptors originate from a man in his late teens or twenties in good health.

This chain connects TRBV10-2 to TRBJ2-1; perhaps TRBD2 as D (5 bases). The CDR3 has 15 amino acids. CDR1 is WSHSY, CDR2 SAAADI, per germline. Trimming took off 9 bases at V and 9 bases at J, with 24 bases between the two ends. CDR3 sequence: CASHWTSIPAGEQFF. In DNA form, the CDR3 reads TGCGCCAGTCACTGGACGTCGATACCCGCGGGTGAGCAGTTCTTC.

V is TRBV5-6 and J is TRBJ1-1; no reliable D call. V was shortened by 4 bases and J by 0 bases, with 10 bases between the two germline ends. The CDR3 contains 14 residues. The germline V gene encodes CDR1 SGHDT and CDR2 YYEEEE. The CDR3 DNA sequence: TGTGCCAGCAGCGTGGGCAGTATGAACACTGAAGCTTTCTTT. Amino acid sequence: CASSVGSMNTEAFF. Based on the CDR3 plus reference TRBV5-6 and TRBJ1-1, the full variable domain is DAGVTQSPTHLIKTRGQQVTLRCSPKSGHDTVSWYQQALGQGPQFIFQYYEEEERQRGNFPDRFSGHQFPNYSSELNVNALLLGDSALYLCASSVGSMNTEAFFGQGTRLTVV.

The chain recombines TRBV6-6 with TRBJ2-7; TRBD2 matches 14 bases. Germline CDR1 is MNHNY and CDR2 is SVGAGI (reference sequence). The CDR3 loop spans 14 amino acids. Unmatched junction bases numbered 1, after V lost 0 bases and J lost 9 bases. The CDR3 DNA sequence: TGTGCCAGCAGTTACTCGACTAGCGGGGGGGGGCAGTACTTC. Translating gives CASSYSTSGGGQYF.

The gene calls are TRBV28 and TRBJ1-2; a possible D gene is TRBD1 (5 bases). In germline, CDR1 is MDHEN, CDR2 SYDVKM. This CDR3 has 15 amino acids. V was clipped by 6 bases and J by 8 bases, with 22 bases between them. The CDR3 DNA follows: TGTGCCAGCAGGGTAGGGGCATTTTCGTCTAAGGGCTACACCTTC. It yields the protein CASRVGAFSSKGYTF.

The chain carries TRBV4-1 and TRBJ2-3, with 10 positions matching TRBD2. Germline trimming cut 0 bases from V and 2 bases from J; bases unmatched to any gene: 8. Germline CDR1 reads MGHRA; CDR2 reads YSYEKL. The CDR3 consists of 18 residues. The CDR3 loop reads CASSQEDGLAGVTDTQYF. DNA for the CDR3: TGCGCCAGCAGCCAAGAGGATGGCCTAGCGGGGGTCACAGATACGCAGTATTTT.

V is TRBV6-5 and J is TRBJ2-3, with D maybe TRBD1 (6 bases). Trimming shortened V by 6 bases and J by 6 bases, and 13 bases separated the two germline ends. CDR1 and CDR2 from the germline V gene are MNHEY and SVGAGI. The CDR3 is 13 amino acids. The CDR3 sequence is CASRLTGLDTQYF. The CDR3 DNA follows: TGTGCCAGCAGACTAACAGGGCTGGATACGCAGTATTTT.

This clone was seen a single time. Other DNA sequences within the sample encode an identical CDR3. This chain links TRBV6-5 with TRBJ2-7, with a tentative D call TRBD1 (6 bases). Trimming left V 4 bases short and J 4 bases short, with 11 bases between. Germline lookup yields CDR1 MNHEY and CDR2 SVGAGI. The CDR3 sequence is 13 residues long. The CDR3 protein is CASSSGQSYEQYF. The CDR3 DNA reads TGTGCCAGCAGTTCCGGACAGTCATACGAGCAGTACTTC.

The V and J genes are TRBV6-1 and TRBJ1-2; TRBD1 agrees at 7 bases. The V and J ends lost 3 bases and 5 bases, in that order; junction bases with no gene match: 9. This CDR3 has 15 residues. From germline, CDR1 is MNHNS and CDR2 SASEGT. The DNA of the CDR3 is TGTGCCAGCAGTGATAGTGGTGAGGGGGCATATGGCTACACCTTC. Residues: CASSDSGEGAYGYTF.

The table lists this clone with a count of one. Here the CDR3 DNA reads TGTGCCAGCATCCCCTCGGATGGGATGAACACTGAAGCTTTCTTT. As protein: CASIPSDGMNTEAFF. The chain is built from TRBV6-1 and TRBJ1-1; D gene unclear. The CDR3 is 15 residues long. Trimming took off 7 bases at V and 0 bases at J, with 15 bases between the two ends. Germline V gives CDR1 MNHNS, CDR2 SASEGT.

The chain joins TRBV18 to TRBJ2-7; D unresolved. Trimming shortened V by 0 bases and J by 7 bases, and 13 bases separated the two germline ends. This CDR3 has 14 residues. In germline, CDR1 is KGHSH, CDR2 LQKENI. CDR3 in DNA: TGTGCCAGCTCACCACCGATGAGTTTCGGGGAGCAGTACTTC. It codes for CASSPPMSFGEQYF.

The V call is TRBV28, the J call TRBJ2-3; tentative D call: TRBD2 (5 bases). Trimming removed 4 bases from V and 1 base from J, with 15 bases in between. This CDR3 region has 16 residues. CDR1 is MDHEN and CDR2 is SYDVKM in the germline V gene. The CDR3, as DNA: TGTGCCAGCAGTTCCACTAGTGGTCGAGGCACAGATACGCAGTATTTT. This encodes CASSSTSGRGTDTQYF.

The rearrangement joins TRBV27 to TRBJ1-6; perhaps TRBD1 as D (5 bases). The length of the CDR3 is 13 residues. The germline gives CDR1 MNHEY, CDR2 SMNVEV (reference sequence). V dropped 2 bases and J dropped 10 bases, with 9 bases sitting between them. The CDR3 is CASSLGGSSPLHF. In nucleotides, the CDR3 is TGTGCCAGCAGTTTAGGGGGGAGCTCACCCCTCCACTTT.

For this clone: The same CDR3 also results from other DNA sequences found in this sample. This sequence joins TRBV5-1 and TRBJ1-5; D is unclear. V dropped 2 bases and J dropped 1 base, with 10 bases sitting between them. The germline V gene encodes CDR1 SGHRS and CDR2 YFSETQ. The CDR3 is 15 amino acids. As DNA, the CDR3 is TGCGCCAGCAGCTTCGATGGAGGGAGCAATCAGCCCCAGCATTTT. It encodes CASSFDGGSNQPQHF.